Included here is one TCR beta chain sequence, with context. Its matching antigen is unknown. This may come from a read error, since a much larger clone is one base off. With 2 bases clipped from V and 2 bases from J, the junction kept 4 bases outside the gene matches. The CDR3 contains 17 residues. Germline values: CDR1 SGHRS, CDR2 YFSETQ. A TCRbeta library incorporating unique molecular identifiers was prepared. TCRdb called the PCR reads again in MiXCR, with one record for every CDR3 protein. The repertoire holds about 180,000 distinct CDR3 sequences, with around 10% as singletons. This entry belongs to a study of T-cell reconstitution after alpha-beta-depleted transplantation in children. Notes on the study in general: Surviving recipient T cells and thymic progenitors accounted for the high day-60 TCRbeta diversity observed in some patients. It was reported that alpha-beta T cells came from several hundred expanded graft clones (about two months after transplant).

The rearrangement joins TRBV5-1 to TRBJ2-5, with 15 positions matching TRBD2. Specimen: PBMCs, collected before TCRalphabeta/CD19-depleted stem cell transplant. The TCR sequence derives from a boy younger than 10 with acute myeloid leukemia, due to receive a stem cell transplant. CDR3 in amino acids: CASSFGLAGGLQETQYF. CDR3 nucleotides: TGCGCCAGCAGCTTCGGACTAGCGGGGGGGCTACAAGAGACCCAGTACTTC. The full variable domain, rest sourced from reference TRBV5-1 and TRBJ2-5, is KAGVTQTPRYLIKTRGQQVTLSCSPISGHRSVSWYQQTPGQGLQFLFEYFSETQRNKGNFPGRFSGRQFSNSRSEMNVSTLELGDSALYLCASSFGLAGGLQETQYFGPGTRLLVL.